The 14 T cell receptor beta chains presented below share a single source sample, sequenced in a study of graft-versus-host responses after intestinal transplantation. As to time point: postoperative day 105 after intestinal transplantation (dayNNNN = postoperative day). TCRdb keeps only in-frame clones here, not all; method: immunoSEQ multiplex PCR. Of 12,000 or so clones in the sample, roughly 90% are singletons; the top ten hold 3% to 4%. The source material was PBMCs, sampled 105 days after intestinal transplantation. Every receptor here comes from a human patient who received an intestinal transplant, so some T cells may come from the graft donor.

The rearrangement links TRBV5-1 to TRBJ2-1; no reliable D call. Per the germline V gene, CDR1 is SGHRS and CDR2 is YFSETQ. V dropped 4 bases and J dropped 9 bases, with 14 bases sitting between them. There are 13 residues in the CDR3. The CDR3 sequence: CASSPVGVSEQFF. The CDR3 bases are TGCGCCAGCAGCCCGGTAGGAGTTAGTGAGCAGTTCTTC. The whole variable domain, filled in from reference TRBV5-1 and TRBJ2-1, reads KAGVTQTPRYLIKTRGQQVTLSCSPISGHRSVSWYQQTPGQGLQFLFEYFSETQRNKGNFPGRFSGRQFSNSRSEMNVSTLELGDSALYLCASSPVGVSEQFFGPGTRLTVL.

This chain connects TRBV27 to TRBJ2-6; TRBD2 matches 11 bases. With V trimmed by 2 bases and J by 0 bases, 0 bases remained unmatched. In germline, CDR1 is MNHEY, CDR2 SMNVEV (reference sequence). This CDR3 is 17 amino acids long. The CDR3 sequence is CASSLGTSGSGANVLTF. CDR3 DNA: TGTGCCAGCAGTTTAGGGACTAGCGGCTCTGGGGCCAACGTCCTGACTTTC.

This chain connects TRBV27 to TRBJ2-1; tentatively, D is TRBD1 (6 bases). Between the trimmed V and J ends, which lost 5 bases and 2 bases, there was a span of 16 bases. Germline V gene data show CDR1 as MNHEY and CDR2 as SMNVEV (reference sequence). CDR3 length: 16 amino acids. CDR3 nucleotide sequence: TGTGCCAGCAGTCCCCCGACAGGTATGGCCTACAATGAGCAGTTCTTC. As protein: CASSPPTGMAYNEQFF.

This CDR3 reads CASSDTGSSYEQYF. CDR3 in DNA: TGCGCCAGCAGCGACACAGGGAGCTCCTACGAGCAGTACTTC. The V call is TRBV5-1, the J call TRBJ2-7; tentatively, D is TRBD1 (6 bases). Germline V gene data show CDR1 as SGHRS and CDR2 as YFSETQ. The CDR3 length is 14 residues. V dropped 4 bases and J dropped 0 bases, with 11 bases sitting between them. The variable domain in full, with the rest retrieved from reference TRBV5-1 and TRBJ2-7, is KAGVTQTPRYLIKTRGQQVTLSCSPISGHRSVSWYQQTPGQGLQFLFEYFSETQRNKGNFPGRFSGRQFSNSRSEMNVSTLELGDSALYLCASSDTGSSYEQYFGPGTRLTVT.

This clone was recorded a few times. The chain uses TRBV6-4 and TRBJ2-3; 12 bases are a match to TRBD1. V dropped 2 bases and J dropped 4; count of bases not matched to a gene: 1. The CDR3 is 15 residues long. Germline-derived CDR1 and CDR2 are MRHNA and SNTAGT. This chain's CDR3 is CASSDGTGGADTQYF. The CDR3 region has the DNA TGTGCCAGCAGTGACGGGACAGGGGGCGCAGATACGCAGTATTTT.

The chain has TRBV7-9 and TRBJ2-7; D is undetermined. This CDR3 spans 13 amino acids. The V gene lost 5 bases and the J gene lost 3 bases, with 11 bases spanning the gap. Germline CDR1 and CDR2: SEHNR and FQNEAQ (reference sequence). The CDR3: CASSPRISYEQYF. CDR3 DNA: TGTGCCAGCAGCCCTAGAATAAGCTACGAGCAGTACTTC.

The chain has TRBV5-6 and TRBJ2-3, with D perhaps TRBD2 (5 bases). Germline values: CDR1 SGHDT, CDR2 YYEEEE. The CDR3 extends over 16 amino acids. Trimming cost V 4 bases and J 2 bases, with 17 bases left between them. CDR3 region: CASSGVGRGFTDTQYF. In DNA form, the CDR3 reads TGTGCCAGCAGCGGGGTAGGGAGAGGTTTCACAGATACGCAGTATTTT.

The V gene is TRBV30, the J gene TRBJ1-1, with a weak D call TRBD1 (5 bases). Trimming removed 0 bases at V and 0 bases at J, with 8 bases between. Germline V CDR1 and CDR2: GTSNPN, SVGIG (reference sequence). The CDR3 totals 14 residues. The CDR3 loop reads CAWSVWGMNTEAFF. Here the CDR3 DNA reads TGTGCCTGGAGTGTTTGGGGGATGAACACTGAAGCTTTCTTT.

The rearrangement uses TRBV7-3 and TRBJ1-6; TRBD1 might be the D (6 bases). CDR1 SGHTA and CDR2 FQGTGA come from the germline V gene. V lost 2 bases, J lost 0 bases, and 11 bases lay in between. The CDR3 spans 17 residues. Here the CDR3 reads CASSLSGRGSYNSPLHF. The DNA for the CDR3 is TGTGCCAGCAGCTTATCGGGCAGGGGCTCCTATAATTCACCCCTCCACTTT.

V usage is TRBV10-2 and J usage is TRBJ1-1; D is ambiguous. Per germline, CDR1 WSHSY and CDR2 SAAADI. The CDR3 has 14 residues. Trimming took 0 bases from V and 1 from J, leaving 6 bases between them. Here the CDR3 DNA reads TGCGCCAGCAGTGAGTCGTGGCAGAACACTGAAGCTTTCTTT. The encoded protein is CASSESWQNTEAFF.

This chain's CDR3 is CSVEWVASYNEQFF. The CDR3 DNA follows: TGCAGCGTTGAGTGGGTAGCGTCCTACAATGAGCAGTTCTTC. This sequence joins TRBV29-1 and TRBJ2-1, with D possibly matching TRBD2 (5 bases). Trimming removed 3 bases at V and 1 base at J, with 10 bases between. This CDR3 is built from 14 residues. Germline V gene lookup returns CDR1 SQVTM and CDR2 ANQGSEA.

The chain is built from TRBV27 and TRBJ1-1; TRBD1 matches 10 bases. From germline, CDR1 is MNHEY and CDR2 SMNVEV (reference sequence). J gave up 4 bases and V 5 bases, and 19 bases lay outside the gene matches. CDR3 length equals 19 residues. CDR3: CASSPRLTGGYRVITEAFF. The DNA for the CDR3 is TGTGCCAGCAGTCCACGACTGACAGGGGGCTACCGCGTAATCACTGAAGCTTTCTTT.

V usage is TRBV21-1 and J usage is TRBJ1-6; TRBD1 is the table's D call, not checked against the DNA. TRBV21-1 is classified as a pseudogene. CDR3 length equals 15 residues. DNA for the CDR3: TGTGCCAGCAGCAAAGTAGAGAGACAAAATTCACCCCTCCACTTT. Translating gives CASSKVERQNSPLHF.

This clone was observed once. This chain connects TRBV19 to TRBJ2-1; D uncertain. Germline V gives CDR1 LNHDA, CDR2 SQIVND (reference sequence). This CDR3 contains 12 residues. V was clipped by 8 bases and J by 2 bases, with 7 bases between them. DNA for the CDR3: TGTGCCAGTGGACGCACCTACAATGAGCAGTTCTTC. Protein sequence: CASGRTYNEQFF.